This entry lists 31 T cell receptor beta chains sequenced from one sample in a study of T cell responses to AZD1222 COVID-19 vaccine. Here immunoSEQ multiplex PCR was the method, and the copy in TCRdb shows in-frame clones only, minus some. The sample comprises 100,000 or so clones, 85% to 90% of which are singletons, and approximately 15% rests with the top ten. Sequencing used peripheral blood, obtained on day 0 of AZD1222 vaccination. The receptor source for this set is an adult in good health.

The V call is TRBV27, the J call TRBJ1-5; D is unresolved. Trimming removed 3 bases at V and 5 bases at J, with 8 bases between. The CDR3 has 13 amino acids. Per the germline V gene, CDR1 is MNHEY and CDR2 is SMNVEV (reference sequence). CDR3 region: CASSFEVDQPQHF. The CDR3 DNA reads as TGTGCCAGCAGTTTTGAAGTGGATCAGCCCCAGCATTTT.

The chain carries TRBV4-1 and TRBJ1-1; TRBD1 aligns across 7 bases. Losses at the gene ends were 1 base for V and 0 bases for J; bases not matched to a gene: 2. The CDR3 consists of 15 residues. Germline-derived CDR1 and CDR2 are MGHRA and YSYEKL. The CDR3 is CASSQADRMNTEAFF. The CDR3 DNA is TGCGCCAGCAGCCAAGCGGACAGGATGAACACTGAAGCTTTCTTT.

The chain recombines TRBV2 with TRBJ2-7; D uncertain. Looked up from germline, CDR1 is SNHLY and CDR2 is FYNNEI. The CDR3 spans 12 residues. Trimming removed 7 bases at V and 7 bases at J, with 14 bases between. Here the CDR3 reads CASIRLESEQYF. The CDR3, as DNA: TGTGCCAGCATTCGCTTAGAAAGTGAGCAGTACTTC.

Details on this clone: The sample holds other DNA sequences that translate to the same CDR3. The chain has TRBV2 and TRBJ2-7; D is possibly TRBD1 or TRBD2 (6 bases each). The V gene lost 8 bases and the J gene lost 2 bases, with 10 bases spanning the gap. Germline CDR1 is SNHLY and CDR2 is FYNNEI. The CDR3 is 12 amino acids. The CDR3 is CASGRDTYEQYF. CDR3 nucleotide sequence: TGTGCCAGCGGGCGGGACACCTACGAGCAGTACTTC. Drawing the rest from reference TRBV2 and TRBJ2-7, the complete variable domain is EPEVTQTPSHQVTQMGQEVILRCVPISNHLYFYWYRQILGQKVEFLVSFYNNEISEKSEIFDDQFSVERPDGSNFTLKIRSTKLEDSAMYFCASGRDTYEQYFGPGTRLTVT.

The chain employs TRBV11-3 and TRBJ1-3; D is uncertain. Germline V gene data show CDR1 as SGHNT and CDR2 as YENEEA. Between the trimmed V and J ends, which lost 0 bases and 0 bases, there was a span of 9 bases. This CDR3 is 16 amino acids long. The CDR3 sequence is CASSLDGGGSGNTIYF. Here the CDR3 DNA reads TGTGCCAGCAGCTTAGATGGTGGCGGCTCTGGAAACACCATATATTTT.

The gene calls are TRBV7-6 and TRBJ2-2; D is undetermined. Trimming pared 10 bases from V and 2 bases from J, leaving 14 bases between. Germline assignment: CDR1 SGHVS and CDR2 FNYEAQ. This CDR3 has 14 residues. CDR3 DNA sequence: TGTGCCACCAAACTTGGCCCCAACACCGGGGAGCTGTTTTTT. Translating gives CATKLGPNTGELFF.

The CDR3 reads CASGPPGGENSPLHF. The CDR3 region has the DNA TGTGCCAGCGGACCCCCCGGGGGCGAGAATTCACCCCTCCACTTT. This chain connects TRBV9 to TRBJ1-6, with D possibly TRBD1 on 6 matching bases. The CDR3 has 15 amino acids. The V and J ends lost 7 bases and 7 bases respectively, with 18 bases between them. Germline lookup yields CDR1 SGDLS and CDR2 YYNGEE.

This chain uses TRBV18 with TRBJ1-1, with unresolved D. CDR1 and CDR2 from the germline V gene are KGHSH and LQKENI. V shed 5 bases and J shed 3 bases, with 10 bases lying between them. The CDR3 extends over 13 amino acids. As DNA, the CDR3 is TGTGCCAGCTCAGGCCTCCGGGACACTGAAGCTTTCTTT. It codes for CASSGLRDTEAFF.

The V gene is TRBV5-1, the J gene TRBJ1-4; 10 bases align to TRBD1. Germline V lookup: CDR1 SGHRS, CDR2 YFSETQ. V lost 5 bases and J lost 1; bases outside the gene matches: 2. CDR3 size: 15 residues. The CDR3 coding sequence is TGCGCCAGCAGTAGGGACAGGGGAACTAATGAAAAACTGTTTTTT. Translation gives CASSRDRGTNEKLFF.

The chain carries TRBV6-4 and TRBJ2-2; D is uncertain. Germline V gene sequence: CDR1 MRHNA, CDR2 SNTAGT. The V and J ends lost 3 bases and 6 bases respectively, with 8 bases between them. The CDR3 has 13 residues. CDR3 sequence (DNA): TGTGCCAGCAGTGAGTGGGTAGCCGGGGAGCTGTTTTTT. Translated, it gives CASSEWVAGELFF.

The rearrangement uses TRBV27 and TRBJ2-2, with D uncertain. From germline, CDR1 is MNHEY and CDR2 SMNVEV (reference sequence). CDR3 size: 12 residues. V was pared by 4 bases and J by 5 bases, with 5 bases between. The CDR3 coding sequence is TGTGCCAGCAGTTGGGGAACCGGGGAGCTGTTTTTT. Translated, it gives CASSWGTGELFF.

This sequence joins TRBV11-3 and TRBJ2-2, with TRBD2 matching over 8 bases. Trimming removed 5 bases from V and 3 bases from J; junction bases left unmatched: 2. This CDR3 region has 14 residues. Germline CDR1 SGHNT, CDR2 YENEEA. The CDR3 is CASSRGGYTGELFF. Here the CDR3 DNA reads TGTGCCAGCAGCCGCGGGGGGTACACCGGGGAGCTGTTTTTT.

V gene TRBV5-1 combines with J gene TRBJ1-1, with 10 bases fitting TRBD1. V lost 0 bases and J lost 4; bases outside the gene matches: 0. CDR3 length: 14 amino acids. Germline V gene data show CDR1 as SGHRS and CDR2 as YFSETQ. The CDR3 protein is CASSLGTGGTEAFF. The CDR3 DNA follows: TGCGCCAGCAGCTTGGGGACAGGGGGCACTGAAGCTTTCTTT.

CDR3 nucleotides: TGTGCCAGCAGCTCTAGCGGGGGGACGAACACAGATACGCAGTATTTT. It is translated as CASSSSGGTNTDTQYF. The V and J genes are TRBV5-4 and TRBJ2-3, with TRBD2 matching 11 bases. This CDR3 comprises 16 residues. Germline values: CDR1 SGHNT, CDR2 YYREEE (reference sequence). The V gene end was trimmed by 3 bases and the J gene end by 2 bases; junction bases not matched to a gene: 5. Complete variable domain (other parts from reference TRBV5-4 and TRBJ2-3): ETGVTQSPTHLIKTRGQQVTLRCSSQSGHNTVSWYQQALGQGPQFIFQYYREEENGRGNFPPRFSGLQFPNYSSELNVNALELDDSALYLCASSSSGGTNTDTQYFGPGTRLTVL.

This clone was counted once. The chain is built from TRBV6-6 and TRBJ2-1, with D unclear. Germline CDR1 is MNHNY and CDR2 is SVGAGI (reference sequence). CDR3 length: 12 amino acids. V shed 3 bases and J shed 8 bases, with 8 bases lying between them. CDR3 amino acids: CASSYFADEQFF. The CDR3 nucleotides are TGTGCCAGCAGTTATTTTGCGGATGAGCAGTTCTTC.

This clone was recorded once. This rearrangement joins TRBV11-2 to TRBJ1-2; TRBD1 is a possible D gene (6 bases). The CDR3 loop spans 14 amino acids. V lost 6 bases, J lost 4 bases, and 15 bases lay in between. The germline CDR1 and CDR2 sequences are SGHAT and FQNNGV. Here the CDR3 reads CASRPRDNLYGYTF. CDR3 DNA: TGTGCCAGCAGACCCCGGGACAACCTCTATGGCTACACCTTC. Complete variable domain (other parts from reference TRBV11-2 and TRBJ1-2): EAGVAQSPRYKIIEKRQSVAFWCNPISGHATLYWYQQILGQGPKLLIQFQNNGVVDDSQLPKDRFSAERLKGVDSTLKIQPAKLEDSAVYLCASRPRDNLYGYTFGSGTRLTVV.

The chain couples TRBV11-2 to TRBJ1-3, with no clear D. Germline V gene lookup returns CDR1 SGHAT and CDR2 FQNNGV. The CDR3 is 14 amino acids. Trimming removed 5 bases from V and 0 bases from J, with 8 bases in between. CDR3 sequence: CASSGSGSGNTIYF. Written as DNA, the CDR3 is TGTGCCAGCAGCGGATCTGGCTCTGGAAACACCATATATTTT. The whole variable domain, filled in from reference TRBV11-2 and TRBJ1-3, reads EAGVAQSPRYKIIEKRQSVAFWCNPISGHATLYWYQQILGQGPKLLIQFQNNGVVDDSQLPKDRFSAERLKGVDSTLKIQPAKLEDSAVYLCASSGSGSGNTIYFGEGSWLTVV.

This clone was counted a single time. The chain joins TRBV27 to TRBJ2-7; TRBD1 matches 7 bases. Germline CDR1 and CDR2: MNHEY and SMNVEV (reference sequence). The CDR3 is 13 residues long. Unmatched junction bases numbered 3, after V lost 4 bases and J lost 3 bases. The CDR3 DNA follows: TGTGCCAGCAGTTCGGGACAGAACTACGAGCAGTACTTC. Residues: CASSSGQNYEQYF.

The J gene is TRBJ2-1, the V gene TRBV11-2, with TRBD2 matching over 7 bases. V shed 4 bases, J shed 5 bases, and the junction held 11 bases outside the gene matches. Germline V gene lookup returns CDR1 SGHAT and CDR2 FQNNGV. This CDR3 spans 16 amino acids. The CDR3 sequence: CASSSRLGGIDNEQFF. CDR3 nucleotides: TGTGCCAGCAGCTCGAGGTTGGGGGGGATAGACAATGAGCAGTTCTTC.

V gene TRBV19 combines with J gene TRBJ1-2; maybe TRBD1 (6 bases). CDR1 LNHDA and CDR2 SQIVND come from the germline V gene (reference sequence). There are 17 residues in the CDR3. Trimming removed 6 bases from V and 4 bases from J, with 24 bases in between. The CDR3 reads CASSSQARGASGYGYTF. CDR3 nucleotide sequence: TGTGCCAGTAGCAGCCAGGCACGGGGGGCGTCAGGCTATGGCTACACCTTC.

This chain joins TRBV7-2 and TRBJ2-7; D is unresolved. The V gene's germline CDR1 is SGHTA and CDR2 FQGNSA. The CDR3 is made up of 14 amino acids. The V and J ends lost 5 bases and 5 bases respectively, with 16 bases between them. CDR3 sequence: CASSPDRGSNEQYF. CDR3 in DNA: TGTGCCAGCAGCCCGGACCGCGGAAGTAACGAGCAGTACTTC.

The chain links TRBV6-5 to TRBJ1-1; 7 bases are shared with TRBD1. This CDR3 is built from 13 residues. Germline V lookup: CDR1 MNHEY, CDR2 SVGAGI. The trim removed 9 bases at V and 3 bases at J, leaving 7 bases unmatched. As DNA, the CDR3 is TGTGCCAGTACACAGGGGATAGACACTGAAGCTTTCTTT. It codes for CASTQGIDTEAFF.

The chain is built from TRBV5-1 and TRBJ2-3; perhaps TRBD1 as D (5 bases). Between the trimmed V and J ends, which lost 4 bases and 7 bases, there was a span of 16 bases. The V gene's germline CDR1 is SGHRS and CDR2 YFSETQ. This CDR3 contains 14 residues. Written as DNA, the CDR3 is TGCGCCAGCAGCCCGGACATCTCAGTGTATACGCAGTATTTT. Its translation: CASSPDISVYTQYF.

The V and J genes are TRBV13 and TRBJ2-7, with TRBD1 identical over 9 bases. From germline, CDR1 is PRHDT and CDR2 FYEKMQ (reference sequence). Trimming at V came to 5 bases and at J to 2 bases, leaving 7 bases not matched to a gene. The CDR3 spans 15 residues. CDR3 bases: TGTGCCAGCAGCACAGCCGGGACAGGGACCTACGAGCAGTACTTC. It is translated as CASSTAGTGTYEQYF.

The rearrangement uses TRBV28 and TRBJ2-2; D is ambiguous. Germline loops: CDR1 MDHEN, CDR2 SYDVKM. The CDR3 contains 15 residues. V was pared by 6 bases and J by 2 bases, with 13 bases between. The CDR3 nucleotides read TGTGCCAGCAGACTCCAGACGTATAACACCGGGGAGCTGTTTTTT. Amino acid sequence: CASRLQTYNTGELFF.

The count of this clone is one. This sequence joins TRBV20-1 and TRBJ2-7; TRBD1 might be the D (5 bases). V was pared by 3 bases and J by 2 bases, with 11 bases between. This CDR3 spans 13 amino acids. Germline V gene data show CDR1 as DFQATT and CDR2 as SNEGSKA (reference sequence). CDR3 in DNA: TGCAGTGCTAGTGGGGCAGGGACCTACGAGCAGTACTTC. It specifies CSASGAGTYEQYF.

This clone was detected a few times. The gene calls are TRBV5-4 and TRBJ2-3, with a possible D match to TRBD2 (5 bases). This CDR3 comprises 16 residues. CDR1 is SGHNT, CDR2 YYREEE, per germline (reference sequence). Trimming cost V 0 bases and J 7 bases, with 18 bases left between them. The DNA for the CDR3 is TGTGCCAGCAGCTTGGCTCTGTCGGGGAACAGAAATACGCAGTATTTT. Translated: CASSLALSGNRNTQYF.

The rearrangement joins TRBV18 to TRBJ1-2, with D maybe TRBD1 (5 bases). V lost 3 bases and J 8 bases, leaving 16 bases between the germline ends. The CDR3 covers 14 residues. Germline assignment: CDR1 KGHSH and CDR2 LQKENI. The CDR3 is CASSPRGGEDGYTF. The CDR3 DNA reads TGTGCCAGCTCACCGCGCGGAGGGGAAGACGGCTACACCTTC. The full variable domain, its missing parts supplied by reference TRBV18 and TRBJ1-2, is NAGVMQNPRHLVRRRGQEARLRCSPMKGHSHVYWYRQLPEEGLKFMVYLQKENIIDESGMPKERFSAEFPKEGPSILRIQQVVRGDSAAYFCASSPRGGEDGYTFGSGTRLTVV.

This chain uses TRBV27 with TRBJ2-1; D is perhaps TRBD1 or TRBD2 (5 bases each). Germline-derived CDR1 and CDR2 are MNHEY and SMNVEV (reference sequence). The CDR3 sequence is 14 residues long. V was pared by 3 bases and J by 12 bases, with 18 bases between. CDR3 sequence reads: CASSFYLGQGVQFF. CDR3 DNA: TGTGCCAGCAGTTTCTATCTGGGTCAGGGAGTGCAGTTCTTC.

The genes are TRBV4-2 and TRBJ2-1; D ambiguous. The CDR3 contains 15 residues. CDR1 is LGHNA, CDR2 YNFKEQ, per germline. The V end was cut by 6 bases, the J end by 0 bases, with 12 bases between. The chain's CDR3 is CASSHVGFSYNEQFF. CDR3 sequence (DNA): TGTGCCAGCAGTCATGTGGGATTCTCCTACAATGAGCAGTTCTTC.

The chain links TRBV4-1 to TRBJ1-5; D perhaps matches TRBD1 (5 bases). The germline CDR1 and CDR2 sequences are MGHRA and YSYEKL. The CDR3 has 15 residues. Trimming shortened V by 4 bases and J by 10 bases, and 20 bases separated the two germline ends. The CDR3 region has the DNA TGCGCCAGCAGCCCCTTTCCGGGGGATAGGGTACCCCAGCATTTT. This codes for CASSPFPGDRVPQHF.